This T cell receptor beta chain is from a study of T cell repertoires in cytomegalovirus infection. Study-wide context: Both a matching HLA type and CMV infection were indicated by public TCR beta signatures. Whole-study findings and limits: The cumulative frequency of public TCR beta families distinguished individuals who carried CMV together with the relevant HLA. Predominance within the ex vivo response was attributable to HLA-C-restricted CMV-specific TCR beta clonotypes.

In germline, CDR1 is SGHTA, CDR2 FQGNSA. The V end was cut by 5 bases, the J end by 8 bases, with 17 bases between. The CDR3 is 14 amino acids. TCRdb reprocessed the reads with MiXCR, giving one entry per CDR3 protein. The sample lists 630,000 or so distinct CDR3 sequences, approximately 24% occurring once. In this sample, this clonotype turned up many times. Its antigen is currently unknown. This rearrangement joins TRBV7-2 to TRBJ2-3, with D possibly called TRBD1 or TRBD2 (5 bases each). The receptor was derived from a human donor in good health (CMV status not recorded). Some clones in this sample may be carry-over from other donors' samples. Sequenced input: CD8+ T cells from PBMCs. CDR3 loop: CASSGPGTDGTQYF. CDR3 coding DNA: TGTGCCAGCAGCGGTCCCGGGACCGACGGTACGCAGTATTTT.